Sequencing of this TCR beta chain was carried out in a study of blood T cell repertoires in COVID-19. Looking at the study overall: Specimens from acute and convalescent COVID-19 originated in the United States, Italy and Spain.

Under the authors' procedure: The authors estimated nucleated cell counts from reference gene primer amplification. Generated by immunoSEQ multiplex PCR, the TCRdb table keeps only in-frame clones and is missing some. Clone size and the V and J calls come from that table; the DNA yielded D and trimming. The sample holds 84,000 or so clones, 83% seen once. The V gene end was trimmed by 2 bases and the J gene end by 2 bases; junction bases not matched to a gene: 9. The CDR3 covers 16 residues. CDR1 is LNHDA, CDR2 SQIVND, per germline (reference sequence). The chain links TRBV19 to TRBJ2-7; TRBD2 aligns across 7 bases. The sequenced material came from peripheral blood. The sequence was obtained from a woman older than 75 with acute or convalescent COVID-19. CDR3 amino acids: CASSIYGAGATYEQYF. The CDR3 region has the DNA TGTGCCAGTAGTATATATGGGGCGGGAGCCACCTACGAGCAGTACTTC.